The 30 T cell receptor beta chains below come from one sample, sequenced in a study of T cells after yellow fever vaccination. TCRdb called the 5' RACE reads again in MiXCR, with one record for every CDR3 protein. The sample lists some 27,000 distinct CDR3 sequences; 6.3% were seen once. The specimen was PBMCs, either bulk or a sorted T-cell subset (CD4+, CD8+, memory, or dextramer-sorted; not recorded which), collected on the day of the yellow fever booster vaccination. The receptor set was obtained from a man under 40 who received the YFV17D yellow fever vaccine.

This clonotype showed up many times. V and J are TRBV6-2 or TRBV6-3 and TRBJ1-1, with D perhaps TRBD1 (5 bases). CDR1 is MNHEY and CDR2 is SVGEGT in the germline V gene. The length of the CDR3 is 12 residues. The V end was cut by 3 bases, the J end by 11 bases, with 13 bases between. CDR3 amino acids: CASSYGQGPAFF. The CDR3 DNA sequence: TGTGCCAGCAGTTATGGGCAGGGTCCGGCTTTCTTT.

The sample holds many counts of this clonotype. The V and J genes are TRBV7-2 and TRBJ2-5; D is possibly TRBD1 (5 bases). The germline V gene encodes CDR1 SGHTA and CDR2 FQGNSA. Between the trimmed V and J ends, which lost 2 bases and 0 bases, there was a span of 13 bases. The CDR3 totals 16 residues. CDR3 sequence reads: CASSLYGPGYQETQYF. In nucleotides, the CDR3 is TGTGCCAGCAGCTTATACGGGCCAGGGTACCAAGAGACCCAGTACTTC. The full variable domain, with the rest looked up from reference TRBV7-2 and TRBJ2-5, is GAGVSQSPSNKVTEKGKDVELRCDPISGHTALYWYRQSLGQGLEFLIYFQGNSAPDKSGLPSDRFSAERTGGSVSTLTIQRTQQEDSAVYLCASSLYGPGYQETQYFGPGTRLLVL.

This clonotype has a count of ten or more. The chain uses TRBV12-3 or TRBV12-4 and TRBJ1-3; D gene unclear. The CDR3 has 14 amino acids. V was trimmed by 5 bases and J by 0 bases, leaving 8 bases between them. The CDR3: CASSDTSSGNTIYF. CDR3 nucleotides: TGTGCCAGCAGTGACACGAGCTCTGGAAACACCATATATTTT.

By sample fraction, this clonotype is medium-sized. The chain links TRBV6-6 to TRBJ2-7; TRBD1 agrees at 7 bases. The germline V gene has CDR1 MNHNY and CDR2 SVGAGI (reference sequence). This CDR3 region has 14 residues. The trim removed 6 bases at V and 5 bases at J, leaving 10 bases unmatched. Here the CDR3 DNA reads TGTGCCAGCAGCCAACAGGGGACATGGAACGAGCAGTACTTC. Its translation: CASSQQGTWNEQYF.

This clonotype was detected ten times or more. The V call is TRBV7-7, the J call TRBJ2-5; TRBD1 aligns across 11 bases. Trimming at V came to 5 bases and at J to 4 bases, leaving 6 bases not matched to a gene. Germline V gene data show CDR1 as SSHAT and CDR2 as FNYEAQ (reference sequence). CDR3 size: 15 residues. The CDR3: CASSQGQGGGETQYF. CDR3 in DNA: TGTGCCAGCAGCCAGGGACAGGGGGGAGGAGAGACCCAGTACTTC.

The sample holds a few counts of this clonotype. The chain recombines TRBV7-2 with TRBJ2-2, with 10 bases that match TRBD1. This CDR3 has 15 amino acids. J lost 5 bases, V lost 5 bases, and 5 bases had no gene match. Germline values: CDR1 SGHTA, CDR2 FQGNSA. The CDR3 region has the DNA TGTGCCAGCAGCCTGACAGGGGGCTGGACCGGGGAGCTGTTTTTT. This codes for CASSLTGGWTGELFF.

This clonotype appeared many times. DNA of the CDR3: TGTGCCAGCAGTTACCTAGCGGGACTTCCCACCGGGGAGCTGTTTTTT. Encoded protein: CASSYLAGLPTGELFF. This chain links TRBV6-2 or TRBV6-3 with TRBJ2-2; 9 nucleotides line up with TRBD2. The trim removed 2 bases at V and 4 bases at J, leaving 5 bases unmatched. CDR1 MNHEY and CDR2 SVGEGT come from the germline V gene. The CDR3 is made up of 16 amino acids.

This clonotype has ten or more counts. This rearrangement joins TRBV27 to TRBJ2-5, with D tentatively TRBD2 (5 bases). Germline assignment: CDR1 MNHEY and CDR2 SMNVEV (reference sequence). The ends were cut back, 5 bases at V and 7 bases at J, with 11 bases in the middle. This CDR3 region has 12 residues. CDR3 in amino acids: CASSPGGGTQYF. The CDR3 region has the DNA TGTGCCAGCAGTCCCGGTGGAGGGACCCAGTACTTC.

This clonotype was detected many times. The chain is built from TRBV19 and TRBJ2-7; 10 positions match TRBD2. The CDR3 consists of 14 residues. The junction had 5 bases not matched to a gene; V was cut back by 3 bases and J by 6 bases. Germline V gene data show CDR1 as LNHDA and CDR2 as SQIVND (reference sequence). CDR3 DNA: TGTGCCAGTAGTATCCTAGCGGGAGAAACCGAGCAGTACTTC. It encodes CASSILAGETEQYF.

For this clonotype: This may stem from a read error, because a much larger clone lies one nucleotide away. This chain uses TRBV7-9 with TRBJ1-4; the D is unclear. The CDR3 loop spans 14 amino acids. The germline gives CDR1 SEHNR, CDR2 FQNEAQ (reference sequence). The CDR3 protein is CAGSLGGKGEKLFF. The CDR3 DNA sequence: TGTGCCGGCAGCTTAGGCGGGAAGGGTGAAAAACTGTTTTTT.

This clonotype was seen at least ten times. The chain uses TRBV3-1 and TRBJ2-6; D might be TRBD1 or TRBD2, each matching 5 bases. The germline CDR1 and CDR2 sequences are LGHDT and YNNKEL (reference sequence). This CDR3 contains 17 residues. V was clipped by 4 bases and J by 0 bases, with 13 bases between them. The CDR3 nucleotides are TGTGCCAGCAGCCTGGACGGGACCTCCTCTGGGGCCAACGTCCTGACTTTC. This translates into CASSLDGTSSGANVLTF.

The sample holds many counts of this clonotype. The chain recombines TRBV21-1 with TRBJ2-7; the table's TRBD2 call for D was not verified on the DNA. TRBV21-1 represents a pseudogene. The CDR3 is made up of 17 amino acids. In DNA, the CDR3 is TGTGCCAGCAGCACTATAAAATGGGGCCCCAAGGGCTGCGAGCAGTACTTC. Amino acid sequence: CASSTIKWGPKGCEQYF.

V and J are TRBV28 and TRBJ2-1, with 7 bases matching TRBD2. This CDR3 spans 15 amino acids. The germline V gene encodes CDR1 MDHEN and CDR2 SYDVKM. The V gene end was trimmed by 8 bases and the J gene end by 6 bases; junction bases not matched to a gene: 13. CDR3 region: CASLSSGLAANEQFF. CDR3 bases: TGTGCCAGCCTTTCTTCGGGGCTAGCGGCCAATGAGCAGTTCTTC.

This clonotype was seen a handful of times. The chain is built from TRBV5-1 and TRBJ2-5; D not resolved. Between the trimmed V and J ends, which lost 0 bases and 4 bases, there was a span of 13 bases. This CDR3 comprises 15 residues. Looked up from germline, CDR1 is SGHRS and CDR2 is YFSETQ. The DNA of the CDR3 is TGCGCCAGCAGCTTGGCTCACAGAGAAGGAGAGACCCAGTACTTC. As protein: CASSLAHREGETQYF.

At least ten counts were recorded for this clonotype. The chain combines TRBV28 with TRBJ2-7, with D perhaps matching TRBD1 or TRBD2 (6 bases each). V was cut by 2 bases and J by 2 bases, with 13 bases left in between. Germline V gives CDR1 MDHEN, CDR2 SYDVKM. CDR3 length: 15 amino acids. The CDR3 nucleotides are TGTGCCAGCAGTTTAGGGGGGCCTACGCCCTACGAGCAGTACTTC. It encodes CASSLGGPTPYEQYF.

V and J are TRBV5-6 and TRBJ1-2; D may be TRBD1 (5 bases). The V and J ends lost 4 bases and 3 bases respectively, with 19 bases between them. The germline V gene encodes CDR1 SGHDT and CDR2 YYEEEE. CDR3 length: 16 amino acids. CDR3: CASSIWESGGYYGYTF. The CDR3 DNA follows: TGTGCCAGCAGCATCTGGGAGTCGGGGGGTTACTATGGCTACACCTTC.

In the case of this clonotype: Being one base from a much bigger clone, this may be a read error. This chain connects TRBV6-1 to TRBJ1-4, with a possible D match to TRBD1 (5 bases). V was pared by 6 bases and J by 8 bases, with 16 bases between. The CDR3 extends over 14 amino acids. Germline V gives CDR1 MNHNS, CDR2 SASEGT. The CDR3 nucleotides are TGTGCCAGCAGACGTTCACAGGTGGGGGAAAAACTGTTTTTT. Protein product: CASRRSQVGEKLFF.

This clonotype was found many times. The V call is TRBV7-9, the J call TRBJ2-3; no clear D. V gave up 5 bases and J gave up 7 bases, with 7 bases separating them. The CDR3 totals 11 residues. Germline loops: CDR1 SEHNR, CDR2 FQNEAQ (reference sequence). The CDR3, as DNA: TGTGCCAGCAGCCCTCCCAATACGCAGTATTTT. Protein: CASSPPNTQYF.

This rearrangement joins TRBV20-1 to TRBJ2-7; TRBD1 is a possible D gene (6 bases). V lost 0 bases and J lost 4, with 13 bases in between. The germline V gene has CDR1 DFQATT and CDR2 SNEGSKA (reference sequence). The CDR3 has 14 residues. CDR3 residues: CSAREQGELYEQYF. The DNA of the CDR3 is TGCAGTGCTAGAGAACAGGGAGAACTGTACGAGCAGTACTTC.

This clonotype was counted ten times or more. The CDR3 DNA is TGTGCCAGCTCACCAACAGTTCAAGAGACCCAGTACTTC. Translating gives CASSPTVQETQYF. This chain uses TRBV18 with TRBJ2-5, with no clear D. CDR1 KGHSH and CDR2 LQKENI come from the germline V gene. The CDR3 runs 13 residues. Trimming shortened V by 2 bases and J by 2 bases, and 6 bases separated the two germline ends.

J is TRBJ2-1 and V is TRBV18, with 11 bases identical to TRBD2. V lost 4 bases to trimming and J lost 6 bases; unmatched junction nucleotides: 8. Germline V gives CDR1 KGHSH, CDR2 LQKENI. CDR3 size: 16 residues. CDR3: CASSRLAGQVGNEQFF. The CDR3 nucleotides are TGTGCCAGCTCACGACTAGCGGGACAAGTTGGCAATGAGCAGTTCTTC.

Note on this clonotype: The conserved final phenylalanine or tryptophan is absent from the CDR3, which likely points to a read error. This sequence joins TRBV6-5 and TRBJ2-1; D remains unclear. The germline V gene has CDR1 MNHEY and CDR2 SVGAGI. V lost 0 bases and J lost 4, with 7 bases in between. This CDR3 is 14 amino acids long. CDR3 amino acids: CASSYSAIYNEQFS. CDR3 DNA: TGTGCCAGCAGTTACTCGGCTATATACAATGAGCAGTTCTCC.

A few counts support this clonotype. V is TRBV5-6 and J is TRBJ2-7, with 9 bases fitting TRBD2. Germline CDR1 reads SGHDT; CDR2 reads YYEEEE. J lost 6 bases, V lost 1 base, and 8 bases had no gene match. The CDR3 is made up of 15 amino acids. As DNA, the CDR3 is TGTGCCAGCAGCTTGTCCGCGCTAGCGGGACGCGAGCAGTACTTC. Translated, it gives CASSLSALAGREQYF.

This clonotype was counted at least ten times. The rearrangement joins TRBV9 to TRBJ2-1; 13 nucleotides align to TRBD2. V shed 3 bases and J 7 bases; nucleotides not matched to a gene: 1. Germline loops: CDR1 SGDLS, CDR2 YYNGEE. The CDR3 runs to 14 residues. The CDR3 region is CASSGTSGRNEQFF. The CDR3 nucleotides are TGTGCCAGCAGCGGGACTAGCGGGAGAAATGAGCAGTTCTTC.

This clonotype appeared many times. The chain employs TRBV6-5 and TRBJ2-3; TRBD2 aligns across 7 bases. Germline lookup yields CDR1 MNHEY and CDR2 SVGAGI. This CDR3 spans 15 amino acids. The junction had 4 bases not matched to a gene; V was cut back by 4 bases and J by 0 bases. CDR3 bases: TGTGCCAGCAGTTTAAGCGGGATTAGCACAGATACGCAGTATTTT. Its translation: CASSLSGISTDTQYF.

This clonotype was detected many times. The DNA of the CDR3 is TGTGCCAGCAGCTTGGATGCGGGAGGGTGGAATTCACCCCTCCACTTT. Amino acid sequence: CASSLDAGGWNSPLHF. The V gene is TRBV5-6, the J gene TRBJ1-6; D is uncertain. The V gene lost 0 bases and the J gene lost 7 bases, with 14 bases spanning the gap. The CDR3 runs to 16 residues. From germline, CDR1 is SGHDT and CDR2 YYEEEE. Full variable domain (rest looked up from reference TRBV5-6 and TRBJ1-6): DAGVTQSPTHLIKTRGQQVTLRCSPKSGHDTVSWYQQALGQGPQFIFQYYEEEERQRGNFPDRFSGHQFPNYSSELNVNALLLGDSALYLCASSLDAGGWNSPLHFGNGTRLTVT.

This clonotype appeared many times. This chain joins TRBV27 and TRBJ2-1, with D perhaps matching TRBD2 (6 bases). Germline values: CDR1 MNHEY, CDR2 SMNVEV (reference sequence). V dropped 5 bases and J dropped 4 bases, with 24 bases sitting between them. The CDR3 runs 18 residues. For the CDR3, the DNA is TGTGCCAGCAGTATAAACATCACGGGGGATAGGTTGTACAATGAGCAGTTCTTC. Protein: CASSINITGDRLYNEQFF.

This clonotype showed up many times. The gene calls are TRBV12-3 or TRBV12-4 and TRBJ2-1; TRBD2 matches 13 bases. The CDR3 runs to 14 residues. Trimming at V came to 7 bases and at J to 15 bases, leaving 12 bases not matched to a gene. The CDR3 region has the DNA TGTGCCAGCACCGATGGACTAGCGGGAGTAGTCCTGTTCTTC. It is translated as CASTDGLAGVVLFF.

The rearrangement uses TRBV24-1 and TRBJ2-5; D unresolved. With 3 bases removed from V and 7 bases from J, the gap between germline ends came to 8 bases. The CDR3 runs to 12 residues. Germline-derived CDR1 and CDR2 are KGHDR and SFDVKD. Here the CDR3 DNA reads TGTGCCACCAGTGATCTCCGTGGGACCCAGTACTTC. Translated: CATSDLRGTQYF.

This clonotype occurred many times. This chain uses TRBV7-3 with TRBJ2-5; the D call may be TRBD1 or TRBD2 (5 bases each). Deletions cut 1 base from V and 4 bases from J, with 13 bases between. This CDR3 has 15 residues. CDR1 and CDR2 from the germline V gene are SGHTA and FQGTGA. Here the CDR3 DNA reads TGTGCCAGCAGCTTAAGTGGGACCTCGGGAGAGACCCAGTACTTC. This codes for CASSLSGTSGETQYF.